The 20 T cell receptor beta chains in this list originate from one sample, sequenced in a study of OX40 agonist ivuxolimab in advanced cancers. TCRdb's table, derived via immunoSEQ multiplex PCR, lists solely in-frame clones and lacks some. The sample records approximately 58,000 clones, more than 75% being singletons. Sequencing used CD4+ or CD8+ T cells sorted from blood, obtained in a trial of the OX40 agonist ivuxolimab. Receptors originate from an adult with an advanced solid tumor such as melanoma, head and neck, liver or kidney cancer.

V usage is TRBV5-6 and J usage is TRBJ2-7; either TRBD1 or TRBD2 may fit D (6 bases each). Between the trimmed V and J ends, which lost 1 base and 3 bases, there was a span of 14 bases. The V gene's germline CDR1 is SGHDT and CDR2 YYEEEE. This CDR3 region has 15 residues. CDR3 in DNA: TGTGCCAGCAGCTTGAGGGGGGCAGGGGACTACGAGCAGTACTTC. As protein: CASSLRGAGDYEQYF.

The CDR3 DNA follows: TGTGCCAGCAGCCAGCAGGCAGCCTGGCCCACTGAAGCTTTCTTT. This encodes CASSQQAAWPTEAFF. The chain joins TRBV6-5 to TRBJ1-1; D unclear. This CDR3 is built from 15 residues. CDR1 and CDR2 from the germline V gene are MNHEY and SVGAGI. The V and J ends lost 6 bases and 4 bases respectively, with 18 bases between them.

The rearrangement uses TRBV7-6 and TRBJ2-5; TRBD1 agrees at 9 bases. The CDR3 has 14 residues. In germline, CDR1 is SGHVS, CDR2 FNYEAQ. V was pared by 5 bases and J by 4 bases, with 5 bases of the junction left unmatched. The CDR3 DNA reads TGTGCCAGCAGCCAACAGGGGGCCGGAGAGACCCAGTACTTC. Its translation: CASSQQGAGETQYF.

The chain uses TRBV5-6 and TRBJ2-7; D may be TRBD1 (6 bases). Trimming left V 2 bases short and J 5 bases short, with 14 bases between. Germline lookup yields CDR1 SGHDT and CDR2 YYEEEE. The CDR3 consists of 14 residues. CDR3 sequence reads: CASSFPLHRDEQYF. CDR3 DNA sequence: TGTGCCAGCAGCTTTCCCTTACACAGGGACGAGCAGTACTTC.

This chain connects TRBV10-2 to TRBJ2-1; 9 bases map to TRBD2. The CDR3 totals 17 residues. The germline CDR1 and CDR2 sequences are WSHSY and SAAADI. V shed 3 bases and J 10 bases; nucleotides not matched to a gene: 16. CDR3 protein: CASSDPFSGGPSAEQFF. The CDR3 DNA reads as TGCGCCAGCAGTGACCCGTTTAGCGGGGGCCCTTCGGCGGAGCAGTTCTTC.

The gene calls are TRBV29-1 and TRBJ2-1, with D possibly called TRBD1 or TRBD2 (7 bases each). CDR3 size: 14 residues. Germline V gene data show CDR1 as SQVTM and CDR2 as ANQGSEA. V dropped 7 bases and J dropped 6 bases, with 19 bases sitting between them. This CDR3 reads CSGGEGANSNEQFF. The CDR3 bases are TGCAGCGGCGGGGAGGGGGCGAATAGCAATGAGCAGTTCTTC.

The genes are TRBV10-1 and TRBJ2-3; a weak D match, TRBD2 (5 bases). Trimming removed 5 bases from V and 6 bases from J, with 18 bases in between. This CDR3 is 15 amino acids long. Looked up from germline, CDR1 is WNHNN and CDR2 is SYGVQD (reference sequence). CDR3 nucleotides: TGCGCCAGCAGTCCTAGCACTAGAACTTCCGATACGCAGTATTTT. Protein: CASSPSTRTSDTQYF.

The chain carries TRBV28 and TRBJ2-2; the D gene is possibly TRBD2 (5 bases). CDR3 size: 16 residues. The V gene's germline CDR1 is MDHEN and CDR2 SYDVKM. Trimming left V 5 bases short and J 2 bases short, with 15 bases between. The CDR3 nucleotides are TGTGCCAGCAGTCCCCCCGTGCTAGCCAACACCGGGGAGCTGTTTTTT. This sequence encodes CASSPPVLANTGELFF. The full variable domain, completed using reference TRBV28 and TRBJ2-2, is DVKVTQSSRYLVKRTGEKVFLECVQDMDHENMFWYRQDPGLGLRLIYFSYDVKMKEKGDIPEGYSVSREKKERFSLILESASTNQTSMYLCASSPPVLANTGELFFGEGSRLTVL.

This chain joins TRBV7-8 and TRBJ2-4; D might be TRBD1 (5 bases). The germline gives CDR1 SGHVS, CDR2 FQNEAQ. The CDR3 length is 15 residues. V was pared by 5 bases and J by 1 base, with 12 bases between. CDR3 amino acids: CASSPQGTAKNIQYF. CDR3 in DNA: TGTGCCAGCAGCCCCCAGGGAACGGCCAAAAACATTCAGTACTTC.

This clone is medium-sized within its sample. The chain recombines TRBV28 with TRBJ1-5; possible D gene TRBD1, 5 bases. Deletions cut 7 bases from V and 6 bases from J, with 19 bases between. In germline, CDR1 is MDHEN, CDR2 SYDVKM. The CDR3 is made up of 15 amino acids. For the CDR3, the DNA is TGTGCCAGCACCCAGAGGGGAGGCCAGCTTCAGCCCCAGCATTTT. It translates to CASTQRGGQLQPQHF.

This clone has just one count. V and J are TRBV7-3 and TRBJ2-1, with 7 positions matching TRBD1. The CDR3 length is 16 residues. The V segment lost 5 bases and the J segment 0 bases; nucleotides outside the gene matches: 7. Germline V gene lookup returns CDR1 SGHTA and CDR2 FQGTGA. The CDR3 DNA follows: TGTGCCAGCAGCCTAAGGACAGGCAGCTCCTACAATGAGCAGTTCTTC. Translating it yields CASSLRTGSSYNEQFF.

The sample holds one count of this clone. CDR3 sequence (DNA): TGCGCCAGCAGCTTGGGTTGGAGGGAGCAGTACTTC. Encoded protein: CASSLGWREQYF. The rearrangement uses TRBV5-1 and TRBJ2-7, with D maybe TRBD2 (5 bases). V lost 0 bases and J 7 bases, leaving 8 bases between the germline ends. CDR3 length equals 12 residues. Germline lookup yields CDR1 SGHRS and CDR2 YFSETQ.

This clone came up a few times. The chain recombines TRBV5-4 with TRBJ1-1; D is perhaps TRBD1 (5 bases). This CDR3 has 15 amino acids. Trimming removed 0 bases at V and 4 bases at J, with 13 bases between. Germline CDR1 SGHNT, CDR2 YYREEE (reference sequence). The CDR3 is CASSLGIGTGTEAFF. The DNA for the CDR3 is TGTGCCAGCAGCTTGGGAATAGGGACGGGCACTGAAGCTTTCTTT. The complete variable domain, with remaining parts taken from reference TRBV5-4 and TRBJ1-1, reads ETGVTQSPTHLIKTRGQQVTLRCSSQSGHNTVSWYQQALGQGPQFIFQYYREEENGRGNFPPRFSGLQFPNYSSELNVNALELDDSALYLCASSLGIGTGTEAFFGQGTRLTVV.

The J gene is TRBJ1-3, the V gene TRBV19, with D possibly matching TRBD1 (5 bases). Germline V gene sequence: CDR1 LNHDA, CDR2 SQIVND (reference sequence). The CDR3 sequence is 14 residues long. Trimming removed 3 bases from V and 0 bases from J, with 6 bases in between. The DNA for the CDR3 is TGTGCCAGTAGTATCGGGGGCTCTGGAAACACCATATATTTT. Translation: CASSIGGSGNTIYF.

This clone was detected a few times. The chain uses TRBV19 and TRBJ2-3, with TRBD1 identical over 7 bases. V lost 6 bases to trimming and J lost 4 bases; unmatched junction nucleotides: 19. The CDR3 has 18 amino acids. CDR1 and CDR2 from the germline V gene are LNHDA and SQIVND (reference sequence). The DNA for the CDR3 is TGTGCCAGTAGCATTCAGATAACAGGACAGGCGAGCCCAGATACGCAGTATTTT. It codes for CASSIQITGQASPDTQYF. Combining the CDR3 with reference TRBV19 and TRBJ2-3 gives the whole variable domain DGGITQSPKYLFRKEGQNVTLSCEQNLNHDAMYWYRQDPGQGLRLIYYSQIVNDFQKGDIAEGYSVSREKKESFPLTVTSAQKNPTAFYLCASSIQITGQASPDTQYFGPGTRLTVL.

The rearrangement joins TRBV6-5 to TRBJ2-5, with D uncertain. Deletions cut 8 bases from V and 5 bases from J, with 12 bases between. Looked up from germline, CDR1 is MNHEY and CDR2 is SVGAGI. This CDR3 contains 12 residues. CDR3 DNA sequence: TGTGCCAGCCGCACCCTCAGCGAGACCCAGTACTTC. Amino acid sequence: CASRTLSETQYF.

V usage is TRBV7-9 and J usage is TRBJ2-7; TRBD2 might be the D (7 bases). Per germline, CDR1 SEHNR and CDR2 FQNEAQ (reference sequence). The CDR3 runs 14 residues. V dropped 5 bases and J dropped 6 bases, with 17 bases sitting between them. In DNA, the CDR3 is TGTGCCAGCAGCCGGGGAGGGGGGAATGGCGAGCAGTACTTC. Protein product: CASSRGGGNGEQYF.

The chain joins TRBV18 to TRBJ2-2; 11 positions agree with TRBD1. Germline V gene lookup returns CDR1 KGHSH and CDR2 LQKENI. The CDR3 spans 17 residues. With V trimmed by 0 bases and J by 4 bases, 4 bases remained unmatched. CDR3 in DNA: TGTGCCAGCTCACCACCCAGGGGACAGGGGGTCACCGGGGAGCTGTTTTTT. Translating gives CASSPPRGQGVTGELFF.

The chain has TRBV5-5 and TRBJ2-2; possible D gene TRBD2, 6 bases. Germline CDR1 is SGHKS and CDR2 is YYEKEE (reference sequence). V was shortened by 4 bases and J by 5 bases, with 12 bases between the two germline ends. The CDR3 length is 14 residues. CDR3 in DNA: TGTGCCAGCAGCCGGGACTTATTGACCGGGGAGCTGTTTTTT. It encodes CASSRDLLTGELFF.

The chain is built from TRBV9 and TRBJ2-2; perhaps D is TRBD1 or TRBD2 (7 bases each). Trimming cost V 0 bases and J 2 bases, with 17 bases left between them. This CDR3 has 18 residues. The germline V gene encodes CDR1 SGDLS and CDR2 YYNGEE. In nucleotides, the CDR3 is TGTGCCAGCAGCGTAGGGGAGGGGGCTTGGGTAAACACCGGGGAGCTGTTTTTT. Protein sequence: CASSVGEGAWVNTGELFF.